The 14 T cell receptor beta chains listed next were all sequenced from one sample in a study of blood T cells in healthy people across ages. Primers used in a second PCR of roughly 6 to 11 cycles were a sample-barcoded 5' primer and a J-beta primer mix. Via MiXCR, TCRdb re-called the 5' RACE reads, giving one row per CDR3 protein. The sample lists some 760,000 distinct CDR3 sequences; roughly 25% were seen once. In addition, the sample was reused for a study of T cells of mothers and their children.

The sequencing sample was made of blood. These receptors were collected from a boy aged 10-17 years in good health.

The V and J genes are TRBV28 and TRBJ2-7; tentative D call: TRBD1 (7 bases). This CDR3 spans 16 amino acids. Trimming removed 6 bases from V and 0 bases from J, with 18 bases in between. Germline V gives CDR1 MDHEN, CDR2 SYDVKM. For the CDR3, the DNA is TGTGCCAGCAGAGTTGGCGGGACAGCTTCCTCCTACGAGCAGTACTTC. Translated, it gives CASRVGGTASSYEQYF. Using reference TRBV28 and TRBJ2-7 for the parts outside the CDR3, the full variable domain is DVKVTQSSRYLVKRTGEKVFLECVQDMDHENMFWYRQDPGLGLRLIYFSYDVKMKEKGDIPEGYSVSREKKERFSLILESASTNQTSMYLCASRVGGTASSYEQYFGPGTRLTVT.

The chain links TRBV29-1 to TRBJ2-1; D gene unclear. The ends were cut back, 7 bases at V and 6 bases at J, with 7 bases in the middle. CDR3 size: 10 residues. In germline, CDR1 is SQVTM, CDR2 ANQGSEA. DNA for the CDR3: TGCAGCGGACTCCTCAATGAGCAGTTCTTC. Translating it yields CSGLLNEQFF.

This clonotype was seen many times. The chain employs TRBV7-3 and TRBJ2-5, with 8 bases lining up with TRBD1. With the DNA end fitting TRBJ2-7 better, the J assignment may be wrong. The CDR3 covers 14 residues. Per germline, CDR1 SGHTA and CDR2 FQGTGA. The DNA for the CDR3 is TGTGCCAGCAGCTTAATCCAGGGGGCCTCCGAGCAGTACTTC. It is translated as CASSLIQGASEQYF.

This sequence joins TRBV20-1 and TRBJ2-1; the D gene is possibly TRBD2 (6 bases). With 5 bases removed from V and 2 bases from J, the gap between germline ends came to 13 bases. Per the germline V gene, CDR1 is DFQATT and CDR2 is SNEGSKA (reference sequence). The CDR3 sequence is 14 residues long. The CDR3 here is CSAPDWGAYNEQFF. The CDR3 nucleotides are TGCAGTGCTCCAGACTGGGGGGCCTACAATGAGCAGTTCTTC.

This clonotype has more than one count but fewer than ten. This sequence joins TRBV5-1 and TRBJ2-7; 7 nucleotides align to TRBD2. This CDR3 contains 16 residues. The V and J ends lost 1 base and 1 base, in that order; junction bases with no gene match: 8. CDR1 and CDR2 from the germline V gene are SGHRS and YFSETQ. As DNA, the CDR3 is TGCGCCAGCAGCTTGCGTGGCCCGGGGGGTTCCTACGAGCAGTACTTC. Its translation: CASSLRGPGGSYEQYF.

This clonotype was seen more than once but under ten times. This rearrangement joins TRBV20-1 to TRBJ2-3; 10 nucleotides agree with TRBD2. V lost 0 bases, J lost 10 bases, and 13 bases stayed unmatched. From germline, CDR1 is DFQATT and CDR2 SNEGSKA (reference sequence). There are 16 residues in the CDR3. The CDR3 region is CSARDPLAGVFVAQYF. Written as DNA, the CDR3 is TGCAGTGCTAGAGATCCTCTAGCGGGGGTTTTTGTCGCGCAGTATTTT.

This clonotype was seen ten or more times. This chain uses TRBV5-1 with TRBJ2-5, with D possibly being TRBD2 (6 bases). The germline V and J ends were trimmed by 5 bases and 0 bases, with 8 bases remaining between them. CDR3 length equals 13 residues. The germline gives CDR1 SGHRS, CDR2 YFSETQ. CDR3 protein: CASRQRDQETQYF. As DNA, the CDR3 is TGCGCCAGCAGACAGCGGGACCAAGAGACCCAGTACTTC.

This clonotype was counted at least ten times. The chain links TRBV6-6 to TRBJ2-5, with 8 bases aligning to TRBD2. The junction had 13 bases not matched to a gene; V was cut back by 8 bases and J by 5 bases. The CDR3 contains 15 residues. The V gene's germline CDR1 is MNHNY and CDR2 SVGAGI (reference sequence). The CDR3 protein is CASGYGGGFLETQYF. For the CDR3, the DNA is TGTGCCAGCGGCTACGGGGGGGGGTTTCTGGAGACCCAGTACTTC.

The CDR3 DNA sequence: TGTGCCAGCTCACCACGGGGGGCGAGTGAAAAACTGTTTTTT. Its translation: CASSPRGASEKLFF. The chain has TRBV18 and TRBJ1-4; a weak D match, TRBD1 (6 bases). CDR3 length: 14 amino acids. Germline loops: CDR1 KGHSH, CDR2 LQKENI. The V end lost 1 base, the J end lost 7 bases, and 10 bases lay between the germline ends. Full variable domain (missing parts from reference TRBV18 and TRBJ1-4): NAGVMQNPRHLVRRRGQEARLRCSPMKGHSHVYWYRQLPEEGLKFMVYLQKENIIDESGMPKERFSAEFPKEGPSILRIQQVVRGDSAAYFCASSPRGASEKLFFGSGTQLSVL.

This chain joins TRBV4-3 and TRBJ2-3; D ambiguous. Trimming left V 0 bases short and J 0 bases short, with 13 bases between. The CDR3 is made up of 17 amino acids. The germline CDR1 and CDR2 sequences are LGHNA and YSLEER. CDR3 in amino acids: CASSQDSALTSTDTQYF. The CDR3, as DNA: TGCGCCAGCAGCCAAGATTCGGCGTTGACTAGCACAGATACGCAGTATTTT.

Of note for this clonotype: Sequence at one end of the junction differs from germline and may be a read error. V gene TRBV28 combines with J gene TRBJ1-5; D gene unclear. CDR1 MDHEN and CDR2 SYDVKM come from the germline V gene. The CDR3 sequence is 16 residues long. CDR3 DNA sequence: TGTGCCTGCAGTTTAAAGGCAGGCTATAGCAATCAGCCCCAGCATTTT. Its protein is CACSLKAGYSNQPQHF.

V is TRBV15 and J is TRBJ2-7; a possible D gene is TRBD2 (5 bases). Trimming removed 0 bases from V and 1 base from J, with 7 bases in between. From germline, CDR1 is LNHNV and CDR2 YYDKDF (reference sequence). The CDR3 totals 14 residues. CDR3 in amino acids: CATSRDEGSYEQYF. The CDR3 DNA is TGTGCCACCAGCAGAGATGAGGGTTCCTACGAGCAGTACTTC.

This chain uses TRBV6-2 or TRBV6-3 with TRBJ2-7; D is tentatively TRBD1 or TRBD2 (5 bases each). Trimming pared 4 bases from V and 2 bases from J, leaving 21 bases between. This CDR3 comprises 17 residues. Germline CDR1 and CDR2: MNHEY and SVGEGT. DNA of the CDR3: TGTGCCAGCAGTTGGGAAAACGACCTCGAGGGGACCTACGAGCAGTACTTC. Its translation: CASSWENDLEGTYEQYF.

This chain connects TRBV7-2 to TRBJ2-3, with 8 bases fitting TRBD2. V was clipped by 8 bases and J by 6 bases; unmatched bases: 10. Per the germline V gene, CDR1 is SGHTA and CDR2 is FQGNSA. The CDR3 is made up of 14 amino acids. Here the CDR3 DNA reads TGTGCCAGCGGCGTAGCGGGGCGCCGGGATACGCAGTATTTT. Translating gives CASGVAGRRDTQYF.